One and the same sample provided the 18 T cell receptor beta chains below, sequenced in a study of cytomegalovirus exposure and HLA in healthy donors (dated by TCRdb to the late 2010s). The protocol used for the library was the immunoSEQ multiplex PCR assay. For the multiplex PCR, a mixture combining 60 forward primers for TCR Vbeta segments and 13 reverse primers for TCR Jbeta segments was used. Held by TCRdb, this immuneACCESS table contains in-frame sequences only and omits some clones. Under half of the omission traces to an unresolved V gene where checked; the cause of the rest is unknown. The sample contains under 200,000 clones, roughly 80% of them found a single time. The ten largest account for roughly 6.7% of the sample. Sequencing was performed on PBMCs. These receptors were obtained from a man aged 40-49 years in good health and CMV-seropositive.

As to this clone: This sample includes further DNA sequences coding for the same CDR3. The CDR3 nucleotides are TGCGCCAGCAGCCAAGGCGGGGGAGGCTCCTACGAGCAGTACTTC. This encodes CASSQGGGGSYEQYF. The chain combines TRBV4-3 with TRBJ2-7, with 7 positions matching TRBD2. Trimming at V came to 1 base and at J to 0 bases, leaving 3 bases not matched to a gene. The germline gives CDR1 LGHNA, CDR2 YSLEER. The CDR3 consists of 15 residues.

The chain recombines TRBV7-6 with TRBJ2-2; D gene uncertain. The germline V gene encodes CDR1 SGHVS and CDR2 FNYEAQ. The ends were cut back, 3 bases at V and 0 bases at J, with 8 bases in the middle. The CDR3 consists of 15 residues. Here the CDR3 DNA reads TGTGCCAGCAGCTTGGTCAGGACGAACACCGGGGAGCTGTTTTTT. This gives the protein CASSLVRTNTGELFF.

The chain employs TRBV9 and TRBJ2-4, with a weak D call TRBD2 (6 bases). The CDR3 totals 12 residues. Between the trimmed V and J ends, which lost 3 bases and 9 bases, there was a span of 10 bases. From germline, CDR1 is SGDLS and CDR2 YYNGEE. The CDR3 loop reads CASSAEGSIQYF. The CDR3 coding sequence is TGTGCCAGCAGCGCGGAGGGAAGCATTCAGTACTTC.

The gene calls are TRBV5-4 and TRBJ1-1, with 7 bases identical to TRBD1. CDR3 size: 11 residues. After removal of 7 bases from V and 6 bases from J, the junction contained 3 bases not matched to a gene. CDR1 is SGHNT and CDR2 is YYREEE in the germline V gene (reference sequence). The CDR3 is CASGGQSEAFF. The CDR3 DNA follows: TGTGCCAGCGGGGGACAGTCTGAAGCTTTCTTT.

This chain links TRBV2 with TRBJ2-7; 11 bases line up with TRBD2. From germline, CDR1 is SNHLY and CDR2 FYNNEI. The V segment lost 10 bases and the J segment 1 base; nucleotides outside the gene matches: 9. This CDR3 is 15 amino acids long. The DNA of the CDR3 is TGTGCCATCCGTAGCGGGGGGGCCTCGTCCTACGAGCAGTACTTC. This encodes CAIRSGGASSYEQYF.

This clone was recorded a few times. The J gene is TRBJ2-5, the V gene TRBV28; 13 bases are shared with TRBD2. The germline gives CDR1 MDHEN, CDR2 SYDVKM. Trimming cost V 1 base and J 4 bases; bases outside gene matches: 6. The CDR3 has 17 residues. Here the CDR3 reads CASSLSTSGGVGETQYF. In nucleotides, the CDR3 is TGTGCCAGCAGTTTATCTACTAGCGGGGGGGTGGGAGAGACCCAGTACTTC. Based on the CDR3 plus reference TRBV28 and TRBJ2-5, the full variable domain is DVKVTQSSRYLVKRTGEKVFLECVQDMDHENMFWYRQDPGLGLRLIYFSYDVKMKEKGDIPEGYSVSREKKERFSLILESASTNQTSMYLCASSLSTSGGVGETQYFGPGTRLLVL.

This sequence joins TRBV7-2 and TRBJ2-3, with TRBD2 as a possible D gene (6 bases). Germline CDR1 and CDR2: SGHTA and FQGNSA. Trimming took 4 bases from V and 1 from J, leaving 12 bases between them. The CDR3 is 15 residues long. CDR3 amino acids: CASSSPGLRTDTQYF. As DNA, the CDR3 is TGTGCCAGCAGCTCCCCGGGACTCCGCACAGATACGCAGTATTTT. The whole variable domain, filled in from reference TRBV7-2 and TRBJ2-3, reads GAGVSQSPSNKVTEKGKDVELRCDPISGHTALYWYRQSLGQGLEFLIYFQGNSAPDKSGLPSDRFSAERTGGSVSTLTIQRTQQEDSAVYLCASSSPGLRTDTQYFGPGTRLTVL.

This clone was seen a few times. This chain joins TRBV19 and TRBJ1-3; D possibly corresponds to TRBD1 (5 bases). Trimming shortened V by 4 bases and J by 1 base, and 14 bases separated the two germline ends. The CDR3 is 16 amino acids. Looked up from germline, CDR1 is LNHDA and CDR2 is SQIVND (reference sequence). The CDR3 loop reads CASSRLGAVSGNTIYF. CDR3 DNA sequence: TGTGCCAGTAGTAGACTTGGGGCAGTTTCTGGAAACACCATATATTTT.

The chain combines TRBV28 with TRBJ1-2; weak D call: TRBD1 (5 bases). The CDR3 is 13 amino acids. Germline assignment: CDR1 MDHEN and CDR2 SYDVKM. Trimming shortened V by 2 bases and J by 8 bases, and 12 bases separated the two germline ends. CDR3 DNA sequence: TGTGCCAGCAGTTTAGGGGCGGTTATAGGCTACACCTTC. Protein sequence: CASSLGAVIGYTF.

The chain has TRBV19 and TRBJ1-2, with D perhaps TRBD1 (5 bases). Germline loops: CDR1 LNHDA, CDR2 SQIVND (reference sequence). The CDR3 is 14 residues long. Trimming pared 3 bases from V and 8 bases from J, leaving 16 bases between. Here the CDR3 reads CASSMGQKVPGYTF. In nucleotides, the CDR3 is TGTGCCAGTAGTATGGGGCAGAAAGTACCCGGCTACACCTTC.

The V and J genes are TRBV7-2 and TRBJ1-4; D is unclear. The germline gives CDR1 SGHTA, CDR2 FQGNSA. There are 14 residues in the CDR3. The V end lost 3 bases, the J end lost 5 bases, and 10 bases lay between the germline ends. The DNA for the CDR3 is TGTGCCAGCAGCTTGGACCAGCGGAATGAAAAACTGTTTTTT. It codes for CASSLDQRNEKLFF.

The chain combines TRBV7-2 with TRBJ2-4; D is undetermined. Germline assignment: CDR1 SGHTA and CDR2 FQGNSA. V was cut by 1 base and J by 3 bases, with 13 bases left in between. The CDR3 is made up of 16 amino acids. In DNA, the CDR3 is TGTGCCAGCAGCTTAGATTGGGCTTTGGGCAAAAACATTCAGTACTTC. Its protein product is CASSLDWALGKNIQYF. The full variable domain, rest sourced from reference TRBV7-2 and TRBJ2-4, is GAGVSQSPSNKVTEKGKDVELRCDPISGHTALYWYRQSLGQGLEFLIYFQGNSAPDKSGLPSDRFSAERTGGSVSTLTIQRTQQEDSAVYLCASSLDWALGKNIQYFGAGTRLSVL.

This clone was seen more than once but under ten times. The chain combines TRBV2 with TRBJ1-2; D gene unclear. The CDR3 runs 13 residues. With 6 bases removed from V and 4 bases from J, the gap between germline ends came to 12 bases. Germline CDR1 is SNHLY and CDR2 is FYNNEI. CDR3 loop: CASSPRMVYGYTF. In DNA, the CDR3 is TGTGCCAGCAGCCCGCGGATGGTCTATGGCTACACCTTC.

CDR3 residues: CASRLQGLGETQYF. The CDR3 nucleotides are TGTGCCAGCAGACTACAGGGGCTCGGGGAGACCCAGTACTTC. The chain carries TRBV27 and TRBJ2-5; 7 bases agree with TRBD1. Germline CDR1 is MNHEY and CDR2 is SMNVEV (reference sequence). Germline trimming cut 6 bases from V and 5 bases from J; bases unmatched to any gene: 9. There are 14 residues in the CDR3.

The chain employs TRBV18 and TRBJ1-4, with D possibly TRBD1 on 6 matching bases. This CDR3 contains 15 residues. With 4 bases removed from V and 2 bases from J, the gap between germline ends came to 11 bases. Germline lookup yields CDR1 KGHSH and CDR2 LQKENI. In DNA, the CDR3 is TGTGCCAGCTCACAGGGGGATGCGACTAATGAAAAACTGTTTTTT. Its translation: CASSQGDATNEKLFF.

V and J are TRBV7-2 and TRBJ2-7, with D unresolved. V was shortened by 0 bases and J by 4 bases, with 10 bases between the two germline ends. The CDR3 has 14 amino acids. The germline CDR1 and CDR2 sequences are SGHTA and FQGNSA. The chain's CDR3 is CASSLALPGYEQYF. CDR3 nucleotide sequence: TGTGCCAGCAGCTTAGCGCTTCCAGGTTACGAGCAGTACTTC. Full variable domain (rest looked up from reference TRBV7-2 and TRBJ2-7): GAGVSQSPSNKVTEKGKDVELRCDPISGHTALYWYRQSLGQGLEFLIYFQGNSAPDKSGLPSDRFSAERTGGSVSTLTIQRTQQEDSAVYLCASSLALPGYEQYFGPGTRLTVT.

The table lists this clone with a count of one. The rearrangement links TRBV28 to TRBJ2-1; 9 bases are shared with TRBD2. CDR1 and CDR2 (germline): MDHEN, SYDVKM. With V trimmed by 4 bases and J by 8 bases, 6 bases remained unmatched. The CDR3 is 14 residues long. The CDR3 coding sequence is TGTGCCAGCAGTTCGCGGGGGGGCGTGGATGAGCAGTTCTTC. Its translation is CASSSRGGVDEQFF.

A few counts support this clone. The chain employs TRBV11-2 and TRBJ2-6, with TRBD2 identical over 7 bases. Looked up from germline, CDR1 is SGHAT and CDR2 is FQNNGV. This CDR3 has 17 residues. J was trimmed by 1 base and V by 1 base; bases with no gene match: 4. CDR3 in amino acids: CASSLGVGGSGANVLTF. In DNA, the CDR3 is TGTGCCAGCAGCTTAGGGGTCGGGGGGTCTGGGGCCAACGTCCTGACTTTC.